The 2 T cell receptor beta chains listed next were all sequenced from one sample in a study of blood T cell repertoires in COVID-19. Assay used: immunoSEQ multiplex PCR; TCRdb lists only in-frame clones, some missing. The sample has more than 150,000 clones; approximately 78% are singletons. The sequenced material came from peripheral blood. Source of these receptors: a woman of 80 years or more with active or convalescent COVID-19.

The chain couples TRBV24-1 to TRBJ1-1, with a weak D call TRBD1 (6 bases). V was shortened by 1 base and J by 4 bases, with 6 bases between the two germline ends. CDR1 and CDR2 (germline): KGHDR, SFDVKD. The CDR3 spans 13 residues. CDR3 residues: CATSDFRGTEAFF. The CDR3 DNA sequence: TGTGCCACCAGTGATTTCAGGGGCACTGAAGCTTTCTTT.

The chain carries TRBV5-1 and TRBJ1-1; D is perhaps TRBD1 (6 bases). From germline, CDR1 is SGHRS and CDR2 YFSETQ. This CDR3 comprises 15 residues. Trimming shortened V by 4 bases and J by 0 bases, and 13 bases separated the two germline ends. CDR3: CASSPRGFVNTEAFF. CDR3 sequence (DNA): TGCGCCAGCAGCCCCAGGGGTTTTGTGAACACTGAAGCTTTCTTT.